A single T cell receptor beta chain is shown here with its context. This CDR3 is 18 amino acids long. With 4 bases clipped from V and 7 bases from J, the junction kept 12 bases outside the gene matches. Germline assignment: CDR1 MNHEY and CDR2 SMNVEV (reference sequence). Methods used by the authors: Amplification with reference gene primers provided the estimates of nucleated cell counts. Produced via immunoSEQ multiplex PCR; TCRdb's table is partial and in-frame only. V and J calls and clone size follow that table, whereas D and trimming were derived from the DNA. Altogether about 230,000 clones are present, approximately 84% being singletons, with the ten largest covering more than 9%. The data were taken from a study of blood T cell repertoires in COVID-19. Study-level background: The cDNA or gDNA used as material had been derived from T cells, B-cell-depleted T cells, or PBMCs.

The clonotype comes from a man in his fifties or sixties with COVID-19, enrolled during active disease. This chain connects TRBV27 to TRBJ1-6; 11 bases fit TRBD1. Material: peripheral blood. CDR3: CASSSGQGGFLENSPLHF. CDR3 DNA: TGTGCCAGCAGTTCGGGACAGGGGGGATTTTTGGAGAATTCACCCCTCCACTTT.